Following are 8 T cell receptor beta chains from one sample sequenced in a study of PD-L1 blockade in urothelial cancer. Indicated time point: pretreatment peripheral blood. Sequencing used immunoSEQ multiplex PCR; TCRdb keeps in-frame clones, though not all of them. Found here are about 56,000 clones, 85% of them singletons; the top ten hold roughly 14%. The material sequenced was PBMCs, taken around atezolizumab (anti-PD-L1) treatment. These TCRs come from a man in his 70s with urothelial cancer.

V usage is TRBV27 and J usage is TRBJ1-1, with 8 positions matching TRBD1. The germline CDR1 and CDR2 sequences are MNHEY and SMNVEV (reference sequence). This CDR3 is 14 amino acids long. With V trimmed by 5 bases and J by 7 bases, 9 bases remained unmatched. As DNA, the CDR3 is TGTGCCAGCAGTACCGACAGGGGTCGGGGTGAAGCTTTCTTT. Residues: CASSTDRGRGEAFF.

The chain couples TRBV7-6 to TRBJ2-1; tentative D call: TRBD2 (5 bases). The CDR3 sequence is 15 residues long. Trimming removed 5 bases at V and 5 bases at J, with 16 bases between. The germline gives CDR1 SGHVS, CDR2 FNYEAQ. CDR3 nucleotides: TGTGCCAGCAGCACAGACTATCAGATTCACAATGAGCAGTTCTTC. Its protein product is CASSTDYQIHNEQFF.

This clone was recorded once. This chain links TRBV7-9 with TRBJ2-4; 9 nucleotides agree with TRBD2. Germline CDR1 is SEHNR and CDR2 is FQNEAQ (reference sequence). V lost 3 bases, J lost 16 bases, and 13 bases stayed unmatched. There are 14 residues in the CDR3. This CDR3 is CASSLGREGDVRYF. Written as DNA, the CDR3 is TGTGCCAGCAGCTTGGGGCGGGAGGGCGACGTTAGATACTTC.

The J gene is TRBJ1-5, the V gene TRBV6-1; D ambiguous. Germline assignment: CDR1 MNHNS and CDR2 SASEGT. The CDR3 is 17 residues long. V was shortened by 3 bases and J by 0 bases, with 15 bases between the two germline ends. In DNA, the CDR3 is TGTGCCAGCAGTGACGGGGTGGCAGGAGCTAGCAATCAGCCCCAGCATTTT. This translates into CASSDGVAGASNQPQHF.

This sequence joins TRBV28 and TRBJ1-2; 11 bases match TRBD1. The CDR3 spans 14 residues. Germline values: CDR1 MDHEN, CDR2 SYDVKM. J was trimmed by 5 bases and V by 8 bases; bases with no gene match: 7. CDR3 region: CASAPGQGGYGYTF. Here the CDR3 DNA reads TGTGCCAGCGCACCGGGACAGGGGGGATATGGCTACACCTTC.

This sequence joins TRBV5-4 and TRBJ2-7; a possible D gene is TRBD2 (6 bases). There are 14 residues in the CDR3. V lost 4 bases, J lost 2 bases, and 13 bases lay in between. Germline-derived CDR1 and CDR2 are SGHNT and YYREEE (reference sequence). The CDR3 here is CASSRLGTTYEQYF. The CDR3 DNA sequence: TGTGCCAGCAGCCGACTAGGAACTACCTACGAGCAGTACTTC.

The chain couples TRBV4-1 to TRBJ1-5; D is perhaps TRBD1 (6 bases). The V gene lost 2 bases and the J gene lost 3 bases, with 14 bases spanning the gap. Germline CDR1 is MGHRA and CDR2 is YSYEKL. This CDR3 contains 16 residues. Here the CDR3 reads CASSQRSDSVNQPQHF. CDR3 DNA sequence: TGCGCCAGCAGCCAACGGTCGGACAGTGTCAATCAGCCCCAGCATTTT.

This chain connects TRBV5-6 to TRBJ2-7, with 11 bases fitting TRBD2. Trimming at V came to 3 bases and at J to 5 bases, leaving 13 bases not matched to a gene. CDR1 and CDR2 (germline): SGHDT, YYEEEE. The CDR3 loop spans 17 amino acids. The CDR3 is CASSWVGASGRRNEQYF. The CDR3 DNA sequence: TGTGCCAGCAGCTGGGTTGGGGCTAGCGGGAGGAGGAACGAGCAGTACTTC.